Sequencing of this TCR beta chain was carried out in a study of T cell clones after liver transplantation. Study details: As an antigen-independent comparator, third-party-reactive TCRbeta sequences came from pre-transplant mixed lymphocyte reactions. Standard immunosuppression, with no induction, continued until 12-24 months after transplant. Three of the eight recipients were HCV-positive; the rest had non-autoimmune, non-viral transplant indications. Findings of the study overall: In most of the 8 subjects, circulating graft-donor-reactive CD4 TCRbeta sequences fell significantly after transplant.

This table comes from immunoSEQ multiplex PCR, and its TCRdb copy is limited to in-frame clones, with some not included. This sample has tens of thousands of clones, with 75% to 90% found just once. Only one count was recorded for this clone. Its antigen remains unidentified. In germline, CDR1 is SGHRS, CDR2 YFSETQ. V lost 0 bases to trimming and J lost 8 bases; unmatched junction nucleotides: 7. The CDR3 loop spans 16 amino acids. Sequencing was performed on CD4+ T cells from blood, taken at the 22-month timepoint. The TCR sequence derives from a human patient who received a liver transplant. The T cells may partly be graft donor cells. V gene TRBV5-1 combines with J gene TRBJ1-4; 10 bases are shared with TRBD1. This CDR3 is CASSLAQGQGREKLFF. CDR3 coding DNA: TGCGCCAGCAGCTTGGCCCAGGGACAGGGGAGAGAAAAACTGTTTTTT. The whole variable domain, filled in from reference TRBV5-1 and TRBJ1-4, reads KAGVTQTPRYLIKTRGQQVTLSCSPISGHRSVSWYQQTPGQGLQFLFEYFSETQRNKGNFPGRFSGRQFSNSRSEMNVSTLELGDSALYLCASSLAQGQGREKLFFGSGTQLSVL.